This T cell receptor (beta chain) was sequenced for a study of beta chain features in type 1 diabetes. Study context: Patients and healthy donors were similar in age, gender and cell yields.

A few counts support this clone. Its cognate antigen is unknown. Study findings and constraints: Shortening of TCRB CDR3s, moderate but significant, appeared in all four CD4+ subsets of Type 1 diabetes patients.

In germline, CDR1 is SGHTA, CDR2 FQGNSA. The CDR3 is 13 amino acids. With 4 bases removed from V and 5 bases from J, the gap between germline ends came to 11 bases. Per donor, one heparinised blood draw averaged about 116 mL. As every portion of the isolated RNA was reverse transcribed, the sequencing read expressed TCRB transcripts. Several million reads was the average for naive, central memory and regulatory T cell samples. This table comes from immunoSEQ multiplex PCR, and its TCRdb copy is limited to in-frame clones, with some not included. Of about 180,000 clones listed, about 7.9% are singletons.

The sample taken for sequencing was central memory CD4+ T cells from blood. The V gene is TRBV7-2, the J gene TRBJ2-5, with a tentative D call TRBD2 (5 bases). The clonotype was recovered from a young man with type 1 diabetes. CDR3 amino acids: CASSSSWRETQYF. The DNA of the CDR3 is TGTGCCAGCAGCTCGAGCTGGAGGGAGACCCAGTACTTC.